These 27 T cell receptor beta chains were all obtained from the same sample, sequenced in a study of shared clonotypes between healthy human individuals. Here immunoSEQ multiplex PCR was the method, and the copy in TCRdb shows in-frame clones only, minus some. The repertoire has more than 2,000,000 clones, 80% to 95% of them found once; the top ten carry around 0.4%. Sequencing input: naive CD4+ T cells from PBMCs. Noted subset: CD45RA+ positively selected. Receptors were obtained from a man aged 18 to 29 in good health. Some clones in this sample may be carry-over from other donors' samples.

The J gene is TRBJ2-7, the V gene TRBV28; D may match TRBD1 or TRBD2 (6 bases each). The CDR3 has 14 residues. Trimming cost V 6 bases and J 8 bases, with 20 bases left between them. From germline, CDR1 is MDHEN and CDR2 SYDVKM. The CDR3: CASSPTGAAPQQYF. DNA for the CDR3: TGTGCCAGCAGCCCCACGGGGGCCGCCCCGCAGCAGTACTTC.

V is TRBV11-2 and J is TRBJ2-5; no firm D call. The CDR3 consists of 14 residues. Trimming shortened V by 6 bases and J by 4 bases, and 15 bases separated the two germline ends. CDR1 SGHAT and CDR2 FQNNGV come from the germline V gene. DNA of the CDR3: TGTGCCAGCAGTTCTAATGGTAGACGAGAGACCCAGTACTTC. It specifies CASSSNGRRETQYF.

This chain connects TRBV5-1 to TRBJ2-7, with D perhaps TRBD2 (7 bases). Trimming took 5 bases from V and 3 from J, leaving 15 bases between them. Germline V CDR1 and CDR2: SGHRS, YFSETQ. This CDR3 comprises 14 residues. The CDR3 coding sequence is TGCGCCAGCAGGCCCTTGGGAGGGGGCTACGAGCAGTACTTC. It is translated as CASRPLGGGYEQYF.

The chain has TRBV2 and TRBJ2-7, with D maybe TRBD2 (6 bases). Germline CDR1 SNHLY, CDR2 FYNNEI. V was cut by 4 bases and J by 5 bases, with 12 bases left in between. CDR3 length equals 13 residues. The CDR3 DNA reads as TGTGCCAGCAGTGGCGGGGCTATTAACGAGCAGTACTTC. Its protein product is CASSGGAINEQYF. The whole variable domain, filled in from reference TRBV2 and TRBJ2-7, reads EPEVTQTPSHQVTQMGQEVILRCVPISNHLYFYWYRQILGQKVEFLVSFYNNEISEKSEIFDDQFSVERPDGSNFTLKIRSTKLEDSAMYFCASSGGAINEQYFGPGTRLTVT.

The CDR3 DNA reads as TGTGCCAGCAGTTCAAGGACAGGTGATGGCTACACCTTC. The encoded protein is CASSSRTGDGYTF. V and J are TRBV7-3 and TRBJ1-2, with 7 bases aligning to TRBD1. Germline assignment: CDR1 SGHTA and CDR2 FQGTGA. The trim removed 6 bases at V and 6 bases at J, leaving 7 bases unmatched. The CDR3 covers 13 residues.

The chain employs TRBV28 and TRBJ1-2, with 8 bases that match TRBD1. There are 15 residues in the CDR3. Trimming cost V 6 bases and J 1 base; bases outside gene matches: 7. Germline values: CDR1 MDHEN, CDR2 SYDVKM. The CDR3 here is CASRETGGNNYGYTF. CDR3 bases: TGTGCCAGCAGGGAAACAGGGGGGAATAACTATGGCTACACCTTC.

The CDR3 protein is CASSQSGGGSSYEQYF. Here the CDR3 DNA reads TGTGCCAGCAGCCAATCCGGAGGAGGAAGCTCCTACGAGCAGTACTTC. The chain couples TRBV11-3 to TRBJ2-7; tentatively, D is TRBD2 (5 bases). This CDR3 is built from 16 residues. Deletions cut 5 bases from V and 0 bases from J, with 17 bases between. From germline, CDR1 is SGHNT and CDR2 YENEEA.

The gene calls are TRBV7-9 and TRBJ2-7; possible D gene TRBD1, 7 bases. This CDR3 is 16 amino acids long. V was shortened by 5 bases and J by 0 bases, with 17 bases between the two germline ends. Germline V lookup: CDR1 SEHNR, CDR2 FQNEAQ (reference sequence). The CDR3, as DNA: TGTGCCAGCAGCCACAACGGGGGACAGTCCTCCTACGAGCAGTACTTC. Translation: CASSHNGGQSSYEQYF. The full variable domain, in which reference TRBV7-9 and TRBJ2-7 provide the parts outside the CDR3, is DTGVSQNPRHKITKRGQNVTFRCDPISEHNRLYWYRQTLGQGPEFLTYFQNEAQLEKSRLLSDRFSAERPKGSFSTLEIQRTEQGDSAMYLCASSHNGGQSSYEQYFGPGTRLTVT.

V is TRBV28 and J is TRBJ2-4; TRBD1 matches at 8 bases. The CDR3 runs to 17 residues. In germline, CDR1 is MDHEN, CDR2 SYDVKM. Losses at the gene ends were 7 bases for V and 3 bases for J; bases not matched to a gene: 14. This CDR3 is CASTPSGQGFVKNIQYF. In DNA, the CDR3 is TGTGCCAGCACCCCTTCAGGACAGGGCTTTGTCAAAAACATTCAGTACTTC.

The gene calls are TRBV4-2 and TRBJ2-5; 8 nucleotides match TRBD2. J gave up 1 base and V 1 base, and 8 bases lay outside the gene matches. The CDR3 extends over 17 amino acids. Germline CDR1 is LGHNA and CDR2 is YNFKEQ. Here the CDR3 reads CASSQAPGGVGQETQYF. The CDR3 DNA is TGTGCCAGCAGCCAAGCCCCCGGGGGGGTGGGCCAAGAGACCCAGTACTTC.

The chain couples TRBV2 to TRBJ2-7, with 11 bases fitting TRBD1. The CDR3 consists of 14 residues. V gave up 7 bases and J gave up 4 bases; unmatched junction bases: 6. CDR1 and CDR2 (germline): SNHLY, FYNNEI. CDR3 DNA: TGTGCCAGCAACCGGGACAGGGGGGCGTACGAGCAGTACTTC. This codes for CASNRDRGAYEQYF.

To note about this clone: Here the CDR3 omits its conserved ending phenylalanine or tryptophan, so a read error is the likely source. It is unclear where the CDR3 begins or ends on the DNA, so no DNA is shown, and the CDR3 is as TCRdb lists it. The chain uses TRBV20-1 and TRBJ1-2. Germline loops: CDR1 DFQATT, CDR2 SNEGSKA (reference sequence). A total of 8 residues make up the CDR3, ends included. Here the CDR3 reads CSAEQAGV.

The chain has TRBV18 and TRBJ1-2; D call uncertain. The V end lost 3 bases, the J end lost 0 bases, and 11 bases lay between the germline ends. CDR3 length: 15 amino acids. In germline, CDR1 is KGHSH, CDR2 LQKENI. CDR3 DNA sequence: TGTGCCAGCTCACCGTCGACACCGGCTAACTATGGCTACACCTTC. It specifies CASSPSTPANYGYTF.

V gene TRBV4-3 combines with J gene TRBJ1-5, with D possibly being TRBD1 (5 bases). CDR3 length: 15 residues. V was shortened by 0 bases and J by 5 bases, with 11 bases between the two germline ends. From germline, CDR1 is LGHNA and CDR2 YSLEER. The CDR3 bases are TGCGCCAGCAGCCAAGATACGAGCAGGGATCAGCCCCAGCATTTT. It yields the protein CASSQDTSRDQPQHF.

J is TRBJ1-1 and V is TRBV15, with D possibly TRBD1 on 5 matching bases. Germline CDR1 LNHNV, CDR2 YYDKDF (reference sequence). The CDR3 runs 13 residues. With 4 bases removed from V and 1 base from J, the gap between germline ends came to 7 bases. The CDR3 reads CATSNDRNTEAFF. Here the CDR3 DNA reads TGTGCCACCAGCAATGACAGGAACACTGAAGCTTTCTTT.

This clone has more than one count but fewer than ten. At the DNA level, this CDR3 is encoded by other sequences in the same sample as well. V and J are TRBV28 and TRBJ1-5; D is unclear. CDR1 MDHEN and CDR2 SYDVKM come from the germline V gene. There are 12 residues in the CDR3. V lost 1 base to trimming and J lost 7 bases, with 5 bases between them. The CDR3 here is CASSLSGQPQHF. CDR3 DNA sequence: TGTGCCAGCAGTTTATCGGGGCAGCCCCAGCATTTT.

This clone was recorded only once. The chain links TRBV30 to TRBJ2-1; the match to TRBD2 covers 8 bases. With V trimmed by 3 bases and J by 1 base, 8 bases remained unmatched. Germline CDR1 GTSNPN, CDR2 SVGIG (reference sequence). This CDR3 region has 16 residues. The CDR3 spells CAWRGGGGRSYNEQFF. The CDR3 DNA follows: TGTGCCTGGAGGGGAGGTGGCGGGAGGTCCTACAATGAGCAGTTCTTC.

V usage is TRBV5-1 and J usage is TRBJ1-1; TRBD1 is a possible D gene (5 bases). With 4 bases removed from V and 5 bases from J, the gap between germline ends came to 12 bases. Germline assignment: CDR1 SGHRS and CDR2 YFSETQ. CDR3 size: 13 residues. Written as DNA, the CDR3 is TGCGCCAGCAGCCCTCCTGCAGGGACTGAAGCTTTCTTT. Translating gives CASSPPAGTEAFF.

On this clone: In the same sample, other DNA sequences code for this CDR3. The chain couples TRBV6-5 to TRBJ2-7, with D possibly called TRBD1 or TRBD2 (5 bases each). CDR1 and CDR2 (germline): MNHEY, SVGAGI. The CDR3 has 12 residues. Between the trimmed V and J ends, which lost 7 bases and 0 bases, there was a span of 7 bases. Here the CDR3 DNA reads TGTGCCAGCAAGGGGAGCTCCTACGAGCAGTACTTC. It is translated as CASKGSSYEQYF.

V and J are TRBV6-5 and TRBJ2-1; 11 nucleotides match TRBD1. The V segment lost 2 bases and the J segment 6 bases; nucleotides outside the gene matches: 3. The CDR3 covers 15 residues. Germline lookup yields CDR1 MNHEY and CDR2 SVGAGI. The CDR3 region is CASSYPGQGVNEQFF. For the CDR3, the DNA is TGTGCCAGCAGTTACCCGGGACAGGGGGTCAATGAGCAGTTCTTC.

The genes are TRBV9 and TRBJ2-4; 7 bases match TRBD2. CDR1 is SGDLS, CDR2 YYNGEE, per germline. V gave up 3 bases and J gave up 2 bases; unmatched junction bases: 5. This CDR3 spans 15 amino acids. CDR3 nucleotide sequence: TGTGCCAGCAGCGCTTCTAGCGGAACCAAAAACATTCAGTACTTC. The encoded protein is CASSASSGTKNIQYF. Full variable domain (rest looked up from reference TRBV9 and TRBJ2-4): DSGVTQTPKHLITATGQRVTLRCSPRSGDLSVYWYQQSLDQGLQFLIQYYNGEERAKGNILERFSAQQFPDLHSELNLSSLELGDSALYFCASSASSGTKNIQYFGAGTRLSVL.

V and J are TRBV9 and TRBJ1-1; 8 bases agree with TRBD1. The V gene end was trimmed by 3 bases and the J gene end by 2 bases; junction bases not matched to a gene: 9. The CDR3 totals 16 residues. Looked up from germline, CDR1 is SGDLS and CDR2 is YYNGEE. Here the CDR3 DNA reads TGTGCCAGCAGCGATGAGAGGGGACAGGTTAACACTGAAGCTTTCTTT. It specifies CASSDERGQVNTEAFF. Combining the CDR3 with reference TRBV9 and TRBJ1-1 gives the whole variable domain DSGVTQTPKHLITATGQRVTLRCSPRSGDLSVYWYQQSLDQGLQFLIQYYNGEERAKGNILERFSAQQFPDLHSELNLSSLELGDSALYFCASSDERGQVNTEAFFGQGTRLTVV.

This chain's CDR3 is CASGSGTIGTDTQYF. The CDR3, as DNA: TGTGCCAGCGGGTCCGGGACTATAGGCACAGATACGCAGTATTTT. The rearrangement uses TRBV6-1 and TRBJ2-3; 7 nucleotides align to TRBD2. The CDR3 length is 15 residues. Germline-derived CDR1 and CDR2 are MNHNS and SASEGT. Unmatched junction bases numbered 9, after V lost 8 bases and J lost 1 base.

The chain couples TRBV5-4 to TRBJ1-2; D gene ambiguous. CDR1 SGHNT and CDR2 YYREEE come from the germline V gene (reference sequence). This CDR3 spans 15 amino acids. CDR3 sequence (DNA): TGTGCTGGTCAGAACCGGCGGGGAACGACATATGGCTACACCTTC. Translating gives CAGQNRRGTTYGYTF.

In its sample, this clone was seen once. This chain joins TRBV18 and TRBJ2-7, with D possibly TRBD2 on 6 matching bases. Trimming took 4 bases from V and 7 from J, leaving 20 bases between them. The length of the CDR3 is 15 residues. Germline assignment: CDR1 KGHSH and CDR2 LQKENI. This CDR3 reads CASSLIPGLSSEQYF. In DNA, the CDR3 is TGTGCCAGCTCACTGATACCGGGACTTAGTTCGGAGCAGTACTTC. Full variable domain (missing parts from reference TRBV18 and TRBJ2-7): NAGVMQNPRHLVRRRGQEARLRCSPMKGHSHVYWYRQLPEEGLKFMVYLQKENIIDESGMPKERFSAEFPKEGPSILRIQQVVRGDSAAYFCASSLIPGLSSEQYFGPGTRLTVT.

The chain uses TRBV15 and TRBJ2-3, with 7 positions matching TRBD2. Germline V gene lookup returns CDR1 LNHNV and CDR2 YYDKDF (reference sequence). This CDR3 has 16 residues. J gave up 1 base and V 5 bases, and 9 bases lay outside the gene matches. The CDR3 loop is CATSERLAGRTDTQYF. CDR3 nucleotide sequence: TGTGCCACCAGCGAACGACTAGCCGGACGCACAGATACGCAGTATTTT.

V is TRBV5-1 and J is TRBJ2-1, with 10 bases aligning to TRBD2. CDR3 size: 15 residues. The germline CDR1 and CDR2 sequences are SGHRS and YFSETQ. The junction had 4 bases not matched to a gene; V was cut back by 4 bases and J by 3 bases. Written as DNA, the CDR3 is TGCGCCAGCAGCCCGACTAGCGGGTTCTACAATGAGCAGTTCTTC. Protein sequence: CASSPTSGFYNEQFF.